The 19 T cell receptor beta chains in this list originate from one sample, sequenced in a study of blood T cell repertoires in COVID-19. Clones were sequenced by immunoSEQ multiplex PCR, and TCRdb holds only the in-frame ones, with some missing. The sample lists 75,000 to 95,000 clones, approximately 74% occurring once. Sequenced material: peripheral blood. All receptors derive from a man between 65 and 79 years old with COVID-19, enrolled during active disease.

This clone was observed at least ten times. The chain has TRBV10-3 and TRBJ2-1; D might be TRBD2 (5 bases). Germline CDR1 reads ENHRY; CDR2 reads SYGVKD. The germline V and J ends were trimmed by 2 bases and 7 bases, with 18 bases remaining between them. The CDR3 totals 16 residues. As DNA, the CDR3 is TGTGCCATCAGTGAGACCTGGACTCCCGCATTGAATGAGCAGTTCTTC. Its translation is CAISETWTPALNEQFF.

In DNA, the CDR3 is TGTGCCAGCAGCGTAGCCCCGGGACAGGGGGCTTGGACCGGGGAGCTGTTTTTT. Translating gives CASSVAPGQGAWTGELFF. The chain is built from TRBV9 and TRBJ2-2, with TRBD1 matching over 12 bases. Germline lookup yields CDR1 SGDLS and CDR2 YYNGEE. V shed 0 bases, J shed 5 bases, and the junction held 8 bases outside the gene matches. CDR3 length equals 18 residues.

The chain carries TRBV7-3 and TRBJ2-3; 7 bases are shared with TRBD1. V gave up 4 bases and J gave up 9 bases; unmatched junction bases: 7. The CDR3 consists of 13 residues. Germline-derived CDR1 and CDR2 are SGHTA and FQGTGA. The CDR3 sequence is CASSSQGSVTQYF. The CDR3 nucleotides are TGTGCCAGCAGCTCACAGGGGTCTGTCACGCAGTATTTT.

This sequence joins TRBV5-4 and TRBJ1-4; 9 nucleotides agree with TRBD1. Trimming took 4 bases from V and 4 from J; bases not matched to a gene: 5. Germline CDR1 reads SGHNT; CDR2 reads YYREEE (reference sequence). The CDR3 sequence is 15 residues long. CDR3 amino acids: CASSKGTGSNEKLFF. CDR3 sequence (DNA): TGTGCCAGCAGCAAAGGGACAGGGAGTAATGAAAAACTGTTTTTT.

The chain links TRBV4-3 to TRBJ2-5, with D maybe TRBD2 (6 bases). Germline-derived CDR1 and CDR2 are LGHNA and YSLEER. The CDR3 is 13 amino acids. The V gene lost 4 bases and the J gene lost 5 bases, with 11 bases spanning the gap. The CDR3 here is CASSRVGGETQYF. CDR3 nucleotide sequence: TGCGCCAGCAGCCGCGTGGGGGGTGAGACCCAGTACTTC.

The J gene is TRBJ2-3, the V gene TRBV7-2; 9 positions agree with TRBD2. The CDR3 is 18 residues long. Germline V lookup: CDR1 SGHTA, CDR2 FQGNSA. V was clipped by 5 bases and J by 4 bases; unmatched bases: 16. CDR3 region: CASSPHLGAGGEADTQYF. The CDR3 DNA is TGTGCCAGCAGCCCGCACCTAGGCGCGGGAGGGGAAGCAGATACGCAGTATTTT.

This clone has more than one count but fewer than ten. This sequence joins TRBV19 and TRBJ1-1; the D gene is possibly TRBD1 (5 bases). The CDR3 totals 13 residues. CDR1 is LNHDA, CDR2 SQIVND, per germline (reference sequence). V gave up 4 bases and J gave up 0 bases, with 6 bases separating them. This CDR3 reads CASSTGLNTEAFF. CDR3 DNA sequence: TGTGCCAGTAGTACAGGGTTGAACACTGAAGCTTTCTTT.

This clone was seen more than once but under ten times. The V call is TRBV5-5, the J call TRBJ2-1, with 10 nucleotides matching TRBD1. Germline CDR1 reads SGHKS; CDR2 reads YYEKEE (reference sequence). V lost 0 bases to trimming and J lost 3 bases; unmatched junction nucleotides: 6. The CDR3 has 17 residues. CDR3 loop: CASSLARDRGYYNEQFF. The CDR3 nucleotides read TGTGCCAGCAGCTTGGCCCGGGACAGGGGTTACTACAATGAGCAGTTCTTC.

CDR3 nucleotides: TGTGCCACCAGCATAGGGACAGGCTTTAACACCGCGGATACGCAGTATTTT. Translating it yields CATSIGTGFNTADTQYF. The chain couples TRBV15 to TRBJ2-3; 8 bases match TRBD1. This CDR3 comprises 17 residues. V was pared by 4 bases and J by 6 bases, with 15 bases of the junction left unmatched. CDR1 is LNHNV and CDR2 is YYDKDF in the germline V gene (reference sequence).

The chain combines TRBV12-3 or TRBV12-4 with TRBJ2-7; D remains ambiguous. V gave up 2 bases and J gave up 6 bases, with 11 bases separating them. The CDR3 sequence is 13 residues long. CDR3 DNA: TGTGCCAGCAGTTTATTTCGAGGTCCCGAGCAGTACTTC. Its translation: CASSLFRGPEQYF.

The chain combines TRBV1 with TRBJ1-2. TRBV1 is recorded as a pseudogene. This CDR3 region has 15 residues. CDR3 region: CTSSQDNHSGYGYTF. The CDR3 DNA is TGCACCAGCAGCCAAGATAATCACTCCGGCTATGGCTACACCTTC.

CDR3 DNA: TGCGCCAGCCGAGGGGGCTATGGCTACACCTTC. It encodes CASRGGYGYTF. The V and J genes are TRBV23-1 and TRBJ1-2; a weak D match, TRBD1 (6 bases). TRBV23-1 is an ORF, with its function uncertain. Trimming removed 8 bases at V and 4 bases at J, with 8 bases between. The CDR3 runs 11 residues.

V is TRBV10-3 and J is TRBJ1-6; D may be TRBD1 (6 bases). V was clipped by 8 bases and J by 9 bases, with 11 bases between them. The CDR3 runs 12 residues. CDR1 ENHRY and CDR2 SYGVKD come from the germline V gene. The CDR3, as DNA: TGTGCCATCGCACAAGGGGGTTCACCCCTCCACTTT. Encoded protein: CAIAQGGSPLHF.

The chain carries TRBV19 and TRBJ2-3; 15 bases are a match to TRBD2. The germline V gene encodes CDR1 LNHDA and CDR2 SQIVND (reference sequence). V lost 2 bases and J lost 4; bases outside the gene matches: 19. The CDR3 contains 22 residues. The CDR3 protein is CASSIQTGGPGLAGGLADTQYF. The CDR3 bases are TGTGCCAGTAGTATACAGACAGGGGGCCCGGGACTAGCGGGAGGACTCGCAGATACGCAGTATTTT.

The chain links TRBV9 to TRBJ2-6; D might be TRBD1 (5 bases). CDR1 is SGDLS and CDR2 is YYNGEE in the germline V gene. The CDR3 is made up of 16 amino acids. V was cut by 0 bases and J by 5 bases, with 12 bases left in between. The CDR3 nucleotides are TGTGCCAGCAGCGTAGGGGGCAATCGGTGGGCCAACGTCCTGACTTTC. Its translation: CASSVGGNRWANVLTF.

The chain is built from TRBV10-2 and TRBJ2-7; TRBD2 matches at 9 bases. Per germline, CDR1 WSHSY and CDR2 SAAADI. The CDR3 is made up of 15 amino acids. Trimming took 3 bases from V and 2 from J; bases not matched to a gene: 5. CDR3 protein: CASSDNLAGTYEQYF. Here the CDR3 DNA reads TGCGCCAGCAGTGATAATCTAGCGGGGACCTACGAGCAGTACTTC.

The chain couples TRBV20-1 to TRBJ1-5; D uncertain. The germline V gene encodes CDR1 DFQATT and CDR2 SNEGSKA (reference sequence). The V end was cut by 3 bases, the J end by 4 bases, with 10 bases between. The CDR3 is made up of 13 amino acids. In DNA, the CDR3 is TGCAGTGCTAGTCCTGGCGGGAATCAGCCCCAGCATTTT. The encoded protein is CSASPGGNQPQHF.

This clone was seen at least ten times. This chain uses TRBV4-3 with TRBJ1-1; 8 nucleotides match TRBD1. Germline assignment: CDR1 LGHNA and CDR2 YSLEER. This CDR3 has 15 residues. With V trimmed by 4 bases and J by 5 bases, 9 bases remained unmatched. CDR3 region: CASSPGQGRGTEAFF. Written as DNA, the CDR3 is TGCGCCAGCAGCCCCGGACAGGGACGTGGGACTGAAGCTTTCTTT.

The chain carries TRBV28 and TRBJ2-7; D is ambiguous. Germline V gene data show CDR1 as MDHEN and CDR2 as SYDVKM. CDR3 size: 11 residues. The V end was cut by 2 bases, the J end by 7 bases, with 6 bases between. DNA of the CDR3: TGTGCCAGCAGTTTACGGTGGGAGCAGTACTTC. It encodes CASSLRWEQYF.